Below, 6 T cell receptor beta chains from the same sample are listed, as sequenced in a study of shared clonotypes between healthy human individuals. Method: immunoSEQ multiplex PCR; TCRdb's copy keeps in-frame clones and lacks some. Of a few million clones listed, about 90% are singletons. Sequencing input: naive CD4+ T cells from PBMCs. Documented subset: CD45RA+ positively selected. These receptor sequences come from a man between 18 and 35 years old in good health. Some clones in this sample may be carry-over from other donors' samples.

This clone was recorded only once. The chain recombines TRBV13 with TRBJ2-7, with D possibly being TRBD1 or TRBD2 (6 bases each). Germline CDR1 is PRHDT and CDR2 is FYEKMQ (reference sequence). V was shortened by 5 bases and J by 2 bases, with 10 bases between the two germline ends. The CDR3 loop spans 13 amino acids. CDR3 region: CASSARDTYEQYF. The CDR3 DNA follows: TGTGCCAGCAGCGCGCGGGACACCTACGAGCAGTACTTC. Complete variable domain (other parts from reference TRBV13 and TRBJ2-7): AAGVIQSPRHLIKEKRETATLKCYPIPRHDTVYWYQQGPGQDPQFLISFYEKMQSDKGSIPDRFSAQQFSDYHSELNMSSLELGDSALYFCASSARDTYEQYFGPGTRLTVT.

The genes are TRBV4-1 and TRBJ2-7, with D perhaps matching TRBD1 (6 bases). Trimming shortened V by 0 bases and J by 2 bases, and 11 bases separated the two germline ends. Germline V gene sequence: CDR1 MGHRA, CDR2 YSYEKL. The CDR3 covers 15 residues. CDR3 amino acids: CASSQDNRDTYEQYF. The CDR3 region has the DNA TGCGCCAGCAGCCAAGATAACAGGGACACCTACGAGCAGTACTTC.

The rearrangement joins TRBV9 to TRBJ2-3, with 16 bases fitting TRBD2. J lost 0 bases, V lost 3 bases, and 7 bases had no gene match. This CDR3 spans 19 amino acids. The germline gives CDR1 SGDLS, CDR2 YYNGEE. In DNA form, the CDR3 reads TGTGCCAGCAGCGCAACCAAGGGACTAGCGGGAGGGAGCACAGATACGCAGTATTTT. This gives the protein CASSATKGLAGGSTDTQYF.

V gene TRBV29-1 combines with J gene TRBJ1-1; D gene ambiguous. This CDR3 has 13 amino acids. Deletions cut 2 bases from V and 1 base from J, with 8 bases between. Germline V gives CDR1 SQVTM, CDR2 ANQGSEA. CDR3 sequence reads: CSVELSGNTEAFF. CDR3 nucleotide sequence: TGCAGCGTTGAACTATCTGGGAACACTGAAGCTTTCTTT.

The rearrangement joins TRBV6-1 to TRBJ2-5, with D perhaps matching TRBD1 (7 bases). The germline gives CDR1 MNHNS, CDR2 SASEGT. The length of the CDR3 is 14 residues. The ends were cut back, 4 bases at V and 4 bases at J, with 13 bases in the middle. The CDR3 DNA is TGTGCCAGCAGTGCTAACAGGGGAGGAGAGACCCAGTACTTC. As protein: CASSANRGGETQYF.

This clone appeared once. This CDR3 reads CASTPGTGKAFF. CDR3 nucleotide sequence: TGTGCCAGCACTCCCGGGACAGGTAAAGCTTTCTTT. This chain connects TRBV6-5 to TRBJ1-1; TRBD1 agrees at 8 bases. The V gene's germline CDR1 is MNHEY and CDR2 SVGAGI. The CDR3 has 12 amino acids. V shed 7 bases, J shed 9 bases, and the junction held 7 bases outside the gene matches.